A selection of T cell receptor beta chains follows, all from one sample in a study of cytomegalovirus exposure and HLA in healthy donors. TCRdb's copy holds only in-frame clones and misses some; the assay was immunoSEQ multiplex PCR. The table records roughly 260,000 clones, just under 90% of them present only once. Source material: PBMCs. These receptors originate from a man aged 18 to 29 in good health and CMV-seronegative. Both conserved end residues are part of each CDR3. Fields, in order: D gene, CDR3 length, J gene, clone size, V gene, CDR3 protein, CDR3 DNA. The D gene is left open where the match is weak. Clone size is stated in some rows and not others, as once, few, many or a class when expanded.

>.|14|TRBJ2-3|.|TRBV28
CASSYGGRGDTQYF
TGTGCCAGCAGTTATGGGGGCCGGGGAGATACGCAGTATTTT
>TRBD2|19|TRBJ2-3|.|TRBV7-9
CASSLGQVGLAGHTDTQYF
TGTGCCAGCAGCTTGGGACAGGTAGGACTAGCGGGACACACAGATACGCAGTATTTT
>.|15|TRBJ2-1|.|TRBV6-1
CASSDAGNSYNEQFF
TGTGCCAGCAGTGATGCGGGCAATTCCTACAATGAGCAGTTCTTC
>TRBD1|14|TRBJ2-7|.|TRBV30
CAWRRQGNSYEQYF
TGTGCCTGGAGGAGACAGGGAAACTCCTACGAGCAGTACTTC
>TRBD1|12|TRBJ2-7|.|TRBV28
CASSRTGVRQYF
TGTGCCAGCAGCCGCACAGGGGTTCGGCAGTACTTC
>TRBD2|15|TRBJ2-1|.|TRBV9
CASSVASSGYNEQFF
TGTGCCAGCAGCGTAGCTTCTAGCGGGTACAATGAGCAGTTCTTC
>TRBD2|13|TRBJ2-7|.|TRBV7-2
CASSSTRLAGGYF
TGTGCCAGCAGCTCCACTAGACTAGCGGGAGGTTACTTC
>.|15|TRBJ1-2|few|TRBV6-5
CASSSPLSGNYGYTF
TGTGCCAGCAGTTCCCCCTTGTCGGGGAACTATGGCTACACCTTC
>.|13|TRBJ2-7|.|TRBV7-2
CASSLGQFYEQYF
TGTGCCAGCAGCTTAGGCCAGTTCTACGAGCAGTACTTC
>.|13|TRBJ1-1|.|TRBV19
CASSIVASAEAFF
TGTGCCAGTAGTATAGTAGCGAGCGCTGAAGCTTTCTTT
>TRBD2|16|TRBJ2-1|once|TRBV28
CASTITGTSGHNEQFF
TGTGCCAGCACGATTACCGGGACTAGCGGACACAATGAGCAGTTCTTC
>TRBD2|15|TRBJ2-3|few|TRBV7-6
CASSRLAGSSDTQYF
TGTGCCAGCAGCCGATTAGCGGGATCGTCAGATACGCAGTATTTT
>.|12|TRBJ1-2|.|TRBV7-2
CASSSRNYGYTF
TGTGCCAGCAGCTCCCGGAACTATGGCTACACCTTC
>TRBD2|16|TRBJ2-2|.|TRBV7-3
CASRSSGSVIGGELFF
TGTGCCAGCAGATCCAGCGGGAGTGTGATTGGCGGGGAGCTGTTTTTT
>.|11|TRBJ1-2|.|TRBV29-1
CSVFLNYGYTF
TGCAGCGTTTTCCTAAACTATGGCTACACCTTC
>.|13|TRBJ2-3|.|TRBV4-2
CASSRDWEDTQYF
TGTGCCAGCAGCCGAGACTGGGAGGATACGCAGTATTTT
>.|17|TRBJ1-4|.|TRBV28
CASSYLTGIATNEKLFF
TGTGCCAGCAGTTACCTCACAGGGATAGCAACTAATGAAAAACTGTTTTTT
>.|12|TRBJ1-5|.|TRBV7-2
CASSLGIGPQHF
TGTGCCAGCAGCTTAGGAATCGGGCCCCAGCATTTT
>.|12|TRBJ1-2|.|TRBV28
CASGQANYGYTF
TGTGCCAGCGGTCAGGCGAACTATGGCTACACCTTC
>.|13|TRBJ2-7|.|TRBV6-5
CASRETTGYEQYF
TGTGCCAGCAGAGAGACTACGGGCTACGAGCAGTACTTC
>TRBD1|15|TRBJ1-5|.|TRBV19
CASMFRGQGHQPQHF
TGTGCCAGTATGTTTCGGGGACAGGGTCATCAGCCCCAGCATTTT
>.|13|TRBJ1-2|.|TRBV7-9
CASSFEGEGGYTF
TGTGCCAGCAGCTTTGAGGGGGAGGGAGGCTACACCTTC
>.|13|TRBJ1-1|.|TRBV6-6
CASSYFSNAEAFF
TGTGCCAGCAGTTACTTCAGTAACGCTGAAGCTTTCTTT
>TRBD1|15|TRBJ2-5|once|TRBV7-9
CASSLGTGPQETQYF
TGTGCCAGCAGCTTAGGGACAGGTCCGCAAGAGACCCAGTACTTC
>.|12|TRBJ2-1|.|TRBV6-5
CASSSPDNEQFF
TGTGCCAGCAGCTCCCCCGACAATGAGCAGTTCTTC
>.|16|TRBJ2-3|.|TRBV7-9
CASSLVALDDTDTQYF
TGTGCCAGCAGCTTAGTCGCCCTAGACGATACAGATACGCAGTATTTT
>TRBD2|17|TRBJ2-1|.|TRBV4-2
CASSQGFPGLADNEQFF
TGTGCCAGCAGCCAAGGTTTCCCGGGACTAGCGGACAATGAGCAGTTCTTC
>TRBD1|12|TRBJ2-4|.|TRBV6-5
CASSSTGGGQYF
TGTGCCAGCAGTTCCACAGGGGGCGGGCAGTACTTC
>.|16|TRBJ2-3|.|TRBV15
CATSEGGSVSTDTQYF
TGTGCCACCAGCGAAGGCGGTAGCGTAAGCACAGATACGCAGTATTTT
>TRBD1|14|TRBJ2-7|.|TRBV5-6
CASSSDRGLYEQYF
TGTGCCAGCAGCTCGGACAGGGGGCTGTACGAGCAGTACTTC
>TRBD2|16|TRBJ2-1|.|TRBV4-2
CASSPVGLAGYNEQFF
TGTGCCAGCAGCCCGGTGGGACTAGCGGGATACAATGAGCAGTTCTTC
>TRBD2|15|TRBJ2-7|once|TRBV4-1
CASSQGLAGAGEQYF
TGCGCCAGCAGCCAAGGACTAGCGGGAGCGGGCGAGCAGTACTTC
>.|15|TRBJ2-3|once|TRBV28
CASTPGSAGTDTQYF
TGTGCCAGTACCCCGGGGAGCGCGGGCACAGATACGCAGTATTTT
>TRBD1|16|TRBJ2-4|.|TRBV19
CASRGTGAVAKNIQYF
TGTGCCAGTAGAGGGACAGGGGCGGTAGCCAAAAACATTCAGTACTTC
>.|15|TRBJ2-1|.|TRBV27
CASSFPQTRGGEQFF
TGTGCCAGCAGTTTCCCCCAAACAAGGGGCGGCGAGCAGTTCTTC
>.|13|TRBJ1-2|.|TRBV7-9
CASSLAGDYGYTF
TGTGCCAGCAGCTTGGCGGGTGACTATGGCTACACCTTC
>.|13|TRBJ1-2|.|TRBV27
CASSLTGVYGYTF
TGTGCCAGCAGCCTAACGGGGGTCTATGGCTACACCTTC
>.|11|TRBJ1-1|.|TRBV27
CASLGNTEAFF
TGTGCCAGCCTCGGGAACACTGAAGCTTTCTTT
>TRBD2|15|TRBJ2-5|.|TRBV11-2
CASSQGTSGVETQYF
TGTGCCAGCAGCCAAGGGACTAGCGGGGTAGAGACCCAGTACTTC
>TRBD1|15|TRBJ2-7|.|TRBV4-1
CASSQETGMAYEQYF
TGCGCCAGCAGCCAAGAGACAGGGATGGCCTACGAGCAGTACTTC
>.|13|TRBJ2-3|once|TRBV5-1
CASSLAGENTQYF
TGCGCCAGCAGCTTGGCAGGGGAAAATACGCAGTATTTT
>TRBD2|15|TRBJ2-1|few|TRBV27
CASSSGLEAVYEQFF
TGTGCCAGCAGTTCCGGACTAGAAGCCGTCTATGAGCAGTTCTTC
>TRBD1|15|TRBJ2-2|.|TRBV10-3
CAISRQGLDTGELFF
TGTGCCATTTCTCGACAGGGTTTGGACACCGGGGAGCTGTTTTTT
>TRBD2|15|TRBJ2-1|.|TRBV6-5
CASSYSAGGPNEQFF
TGTGCCAGCAGTTACTCTGCGGGAGGGCCGAATGAGCAGTTCTTC
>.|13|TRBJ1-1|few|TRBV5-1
CASSLTANTEAFF
TGCGCCAGCAGCTTGACTGCGAACACTGAAGCTTTCTTT
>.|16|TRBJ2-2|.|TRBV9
CASSAHVGVQGGELFF
TGTGCCAGCAGCGCTCATGTAGGGGTACAAGGCGGGGAGCTGTTTTTT
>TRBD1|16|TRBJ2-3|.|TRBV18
CASSPTDRARTDTQYF
TGTGCCAGCTCACCAACGGACAGGGCCCGCACAGATACGCAGTATTTT
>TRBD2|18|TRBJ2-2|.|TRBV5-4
CASSLVASGGRDTGELFF
TGTGCCAGCAGCTTGGTGGCTAGCGGGGGAAGGGACACCGGGGAGCTGTTTTTT
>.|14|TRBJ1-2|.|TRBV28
CASIGRDRLGGYTF
TGTGCCAGCATAGGCAGAGACAGGTTGGGGGGCTACACCTTC
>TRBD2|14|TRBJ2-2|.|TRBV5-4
CASSLDGGIGELFF
TGTGCCAGCAGCTTGGACGGGGGGATCGGGGAGCTGTTTTTT